The clone carrying this T cell receptor (beta chain) was seen ten or more times. Its matching antigen is unknown. The record originates from a study of breast tumors, draining lymph nodes, adjacent tissues. Study conclusions and caveats: The data were judged consistent with most tumor T cells coming from lymph node and expanding in tumor. Data only fit, rather than demonstrated, lymph node origin of most tumor T cells. Compared with lymph nodes, tumors were less diverse; compared with nontumor tissue, more. Tumor and nontumor repertoires were significantly more similar in luminal-like than in basal-like breast cancer.

TCRdb fed the multiplex PCR reads into MiXCR, producing one record per CDR3 protein. Found here are hundreds of thousands of distinct CDR3 sequences, approximately 31% of them singletons; the top ten hold approximately 1.5%. CDR1 is SGDLS and CDR2 is YYNGEE in the germline V gene. With 0 bases clipped from V and 0 bases from J, the junction kept 13 bases outside the gene matches. The CDR3 spans 22 residues. Samples came from axillary lymph nodes draining the breast cancer. Sequencing used axillary lymph node tissue. V is TRBV9 and J is TRBJ2-1, with TRBD2 identical over 15 bases. This receptor was obtained from a female donor with breast cancer. Some clones in this sample may be carry-over from other donors' samples. This chain's CDR3 is CASSVGGYGLAGGPGSYNEQFF. CDR3 DNA sequence: TGTGCCAGCAGCGTAGGGGGCTACGGACTAGCGGGAGGGCCAGGCTCCTACAATGAGCAGTTCTTC.